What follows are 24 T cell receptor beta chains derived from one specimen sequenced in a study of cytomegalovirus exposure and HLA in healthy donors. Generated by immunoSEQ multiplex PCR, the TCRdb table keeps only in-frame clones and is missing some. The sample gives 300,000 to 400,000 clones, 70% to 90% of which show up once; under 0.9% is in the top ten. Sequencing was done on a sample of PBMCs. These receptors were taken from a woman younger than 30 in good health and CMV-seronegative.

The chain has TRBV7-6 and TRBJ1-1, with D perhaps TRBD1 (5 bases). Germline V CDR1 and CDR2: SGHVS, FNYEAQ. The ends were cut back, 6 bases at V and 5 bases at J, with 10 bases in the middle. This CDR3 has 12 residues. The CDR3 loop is CASRGEGTEAFF. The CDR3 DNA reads TGTGCCAGCAGGGGGGAGGGGACTGAAGCTTTCTTT.

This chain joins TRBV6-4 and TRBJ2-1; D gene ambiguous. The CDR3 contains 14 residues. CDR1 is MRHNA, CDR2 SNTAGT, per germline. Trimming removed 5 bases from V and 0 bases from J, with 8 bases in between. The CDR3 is CASSPKPSYNEQFF. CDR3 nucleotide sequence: TGTGCCAGCAGTCCTAAACCCTCCTACAATGAGCAGTTCTTC.

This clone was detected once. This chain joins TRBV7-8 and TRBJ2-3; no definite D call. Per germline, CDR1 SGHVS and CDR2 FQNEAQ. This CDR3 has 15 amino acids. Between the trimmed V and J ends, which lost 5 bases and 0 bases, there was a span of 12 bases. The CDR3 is CASSLSTPSTDTQYF. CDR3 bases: TGTGCCAGCAGCCTTAGTACTCCAAGCACAGATACGCAGTATTTT.

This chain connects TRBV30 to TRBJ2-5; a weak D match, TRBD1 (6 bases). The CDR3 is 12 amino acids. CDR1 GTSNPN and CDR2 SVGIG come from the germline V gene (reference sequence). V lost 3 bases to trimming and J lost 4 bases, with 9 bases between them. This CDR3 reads CAWRRQVETQYF. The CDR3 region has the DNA TGTGCCTGGAGGAGACAGGTAGAGACCCAGTACTTC.

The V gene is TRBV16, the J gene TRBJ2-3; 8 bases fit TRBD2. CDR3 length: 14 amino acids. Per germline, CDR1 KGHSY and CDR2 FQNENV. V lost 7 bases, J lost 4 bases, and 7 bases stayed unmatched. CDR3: CASTPSGLADTQYF. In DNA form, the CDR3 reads TGTGCCAGCACCCCGTCGGGACTAGCAGATACGCAGTATTTT. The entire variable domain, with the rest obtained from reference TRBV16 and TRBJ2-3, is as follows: GEEVAQTPKHLVRGEGQKAKLYCAPIKGHSYVFWYQQVLKNEFKFLISFQNENVFDETGMPKERFSAKCLPNSPCSLEIQATKLEDSAVYFCASTPSGLADTQYFGPGTRLTVL.

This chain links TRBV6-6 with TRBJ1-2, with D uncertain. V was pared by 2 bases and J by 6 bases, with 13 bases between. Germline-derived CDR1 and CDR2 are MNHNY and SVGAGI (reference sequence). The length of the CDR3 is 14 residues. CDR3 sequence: CASSYRFGQDGYTF. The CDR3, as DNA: TGTGCCAGCAGTTACCGATTTGGGCAGGATGGCTACACCTTC.

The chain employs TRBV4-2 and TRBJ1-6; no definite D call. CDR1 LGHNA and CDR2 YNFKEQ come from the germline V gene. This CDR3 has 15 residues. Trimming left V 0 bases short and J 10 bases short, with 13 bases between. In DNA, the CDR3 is TGTGCCAGCAGCCAAGAACCGGGAGAAGTCTCACCCCTCCACTTT. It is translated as CASSQEPGEVSPLHF.

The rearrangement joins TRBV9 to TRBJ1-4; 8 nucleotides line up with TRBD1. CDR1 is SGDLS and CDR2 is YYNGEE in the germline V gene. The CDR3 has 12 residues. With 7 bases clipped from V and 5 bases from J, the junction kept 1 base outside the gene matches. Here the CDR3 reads CASGQGNEKLFF. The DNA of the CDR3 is TGTGCCAGCGGACAGGGCAATGAAAAACTGTTTTTT. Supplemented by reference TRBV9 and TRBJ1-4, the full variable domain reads DSGVTQTPKHLITATGQRVTLRCSPRSGDLSVYWYQQSLDQGLQFLIQYYNGEERAKGNILERFSAQQFPDLHSELNLSSLELGDSALYFCASGQGNEKLFFGSGTQLSVL.

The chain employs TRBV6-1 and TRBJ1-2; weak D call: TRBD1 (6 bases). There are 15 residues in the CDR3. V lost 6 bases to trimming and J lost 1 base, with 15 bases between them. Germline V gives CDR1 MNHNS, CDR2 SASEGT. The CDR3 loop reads CASRLRLDSNYGYTF. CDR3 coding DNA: TGTGCCAGCAGGCTAAGATTGGACAGTAACTATGGCTACACCTTC.

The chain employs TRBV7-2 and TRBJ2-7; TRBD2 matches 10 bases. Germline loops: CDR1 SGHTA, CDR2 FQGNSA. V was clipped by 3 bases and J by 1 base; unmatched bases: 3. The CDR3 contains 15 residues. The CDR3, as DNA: TGTGCCAGCAGCTTCCTAGCGGGAGTGTCCTACGAGCAGTACTTC. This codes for CASSFLAGVSYEQYF. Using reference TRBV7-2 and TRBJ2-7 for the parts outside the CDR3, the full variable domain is GAGVSQSPSNKVTEKGKDVELRCDPISGHTALYWYRQSLGQGLEFLIYFQGNSAPDKSGLPSDRFSAERTGGSVSTLTIQRTQQEDSAVYLCASSFLAGVSYEQYFGPGTRLTVT.

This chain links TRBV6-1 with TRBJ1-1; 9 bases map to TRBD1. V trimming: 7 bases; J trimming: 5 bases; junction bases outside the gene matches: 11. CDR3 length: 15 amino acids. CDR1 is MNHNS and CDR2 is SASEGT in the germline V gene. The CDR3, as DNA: TGTGCCAGCAATCGGGACAGGGAGTACAGTACTGAAGCTTTCTTT. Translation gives CASNRDREYSTEAFF.

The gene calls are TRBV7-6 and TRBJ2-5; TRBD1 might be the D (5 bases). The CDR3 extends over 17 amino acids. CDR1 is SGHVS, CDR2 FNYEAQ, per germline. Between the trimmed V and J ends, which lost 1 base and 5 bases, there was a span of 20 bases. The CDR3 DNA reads TGTGCCAGCAGCTTAGATTTTTGGGGCCGCCAATCTGAGACCCAGTACTTC. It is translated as CASSLDFWGRQSETQYF.

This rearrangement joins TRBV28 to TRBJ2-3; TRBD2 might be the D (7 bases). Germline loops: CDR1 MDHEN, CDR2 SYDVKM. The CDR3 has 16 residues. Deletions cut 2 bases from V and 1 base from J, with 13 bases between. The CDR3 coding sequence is TGTGCCAGCAGTTTAACTCTAGGGGGGGGCACAGATACGCAGTATTTT. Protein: CASSLTLGGGTDTQYF.

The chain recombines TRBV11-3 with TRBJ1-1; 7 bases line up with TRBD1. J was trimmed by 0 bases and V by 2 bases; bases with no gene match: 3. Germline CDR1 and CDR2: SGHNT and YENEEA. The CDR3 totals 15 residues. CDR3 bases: TGTGCCAGCAGCTTATCGGGACAGTTGAACACTGAAGCTTTCTTT. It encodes CASSLSGQLNTEAFF.

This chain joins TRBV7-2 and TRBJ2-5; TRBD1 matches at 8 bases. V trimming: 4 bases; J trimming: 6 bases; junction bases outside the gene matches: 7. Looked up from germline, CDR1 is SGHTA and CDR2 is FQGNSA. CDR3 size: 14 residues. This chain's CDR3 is CASSSRQGRKTQYF. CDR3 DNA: TGTGCCAGCAGCTCCCGACAGGGGCGGAAGACCCAGTACTTC.

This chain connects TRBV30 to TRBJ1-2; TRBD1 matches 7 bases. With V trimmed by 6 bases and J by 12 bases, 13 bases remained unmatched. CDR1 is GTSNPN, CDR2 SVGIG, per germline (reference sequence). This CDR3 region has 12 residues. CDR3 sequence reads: CACLSNRGGNTF. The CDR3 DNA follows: TGTGCCTGCCTCTCCAACAGGGGTGGTAACACCTTC.

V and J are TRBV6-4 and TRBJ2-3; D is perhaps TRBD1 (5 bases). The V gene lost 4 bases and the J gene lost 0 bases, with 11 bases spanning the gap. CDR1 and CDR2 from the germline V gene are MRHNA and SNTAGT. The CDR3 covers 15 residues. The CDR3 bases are TGTGCCAGCAGTGCAAGTAGGGGTAGCACAGATACGCAGTATTTT. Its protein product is CASSASRGSTDTQYF.

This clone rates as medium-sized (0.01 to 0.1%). The CDR3 coding sequence is TGTGCCAGCAGTGACGAGAGGCAGGGGATCTCTTACAATGAGCAGTTCTTC. As protein: CASSDERQGISYNEQFF. This chain joins TRBV6-4 and TRBJ2-1, with a tentative D call TRBD1 (6 bases). Germline V lookup: CDR1 MRHNA, CDR2 SNTAGT. Trimming removed 2 bases at V and 4 bases at J, with 18 bases between. The CDR3 runs to 17 residues.

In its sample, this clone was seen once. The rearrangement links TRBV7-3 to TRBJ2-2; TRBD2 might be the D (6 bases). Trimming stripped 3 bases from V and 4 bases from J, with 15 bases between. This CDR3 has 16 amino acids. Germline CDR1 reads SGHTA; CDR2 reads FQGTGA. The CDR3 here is CASSFPEGSGTGELFF. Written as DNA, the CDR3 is TGTGCCAGCAGCTTCCCCGAGGGTAGCGGCACCGGGGAGCTGTTTTTT.

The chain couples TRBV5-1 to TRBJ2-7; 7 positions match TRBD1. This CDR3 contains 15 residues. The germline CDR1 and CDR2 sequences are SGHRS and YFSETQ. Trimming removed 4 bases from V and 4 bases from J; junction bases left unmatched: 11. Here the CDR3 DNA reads TGCGCCAGCAGCCCGACTGGACAGGTGGGGTACGAGCAGTACTTC. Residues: CASSPTGQVGYEQYF.

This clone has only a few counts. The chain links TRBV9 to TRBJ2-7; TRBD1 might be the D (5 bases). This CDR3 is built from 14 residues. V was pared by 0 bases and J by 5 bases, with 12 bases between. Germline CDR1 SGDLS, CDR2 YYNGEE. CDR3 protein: CASSVGQGVDEQYF. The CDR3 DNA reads TGTGCCAGCAGCGTAGGCCAGGGCGTCGACGAGCAGTACTTC.

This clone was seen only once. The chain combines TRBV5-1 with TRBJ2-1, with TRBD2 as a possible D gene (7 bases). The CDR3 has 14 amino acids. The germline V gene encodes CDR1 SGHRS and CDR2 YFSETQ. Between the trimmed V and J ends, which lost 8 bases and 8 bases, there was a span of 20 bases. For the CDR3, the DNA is TGCGCCAGTACCTTAGGCGGGGGCTTACATGAGCAGTTCTTC. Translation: CASTLGGGLHEQFF.

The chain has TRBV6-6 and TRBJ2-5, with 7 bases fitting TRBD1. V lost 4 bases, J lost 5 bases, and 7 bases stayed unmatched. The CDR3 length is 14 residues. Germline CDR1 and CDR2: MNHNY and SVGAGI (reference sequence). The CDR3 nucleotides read TGTGCCAGCAGTTCTCAAAGGGGGCGCGAGACCCAGTACTTC. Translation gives CASSSQRGRETQYF.

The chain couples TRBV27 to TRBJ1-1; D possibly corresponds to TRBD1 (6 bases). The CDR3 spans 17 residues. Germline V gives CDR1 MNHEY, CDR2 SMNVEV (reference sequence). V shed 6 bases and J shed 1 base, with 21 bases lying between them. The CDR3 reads CASRPYRVKSWNTEAFF. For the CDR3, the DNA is TGTGCCAGCAGACCCTACAGGGTCAAGTCTTGGAACACTGAAGCTTTCTTT.